This section outlines one TCR beta chain sequence together with its context. Its antigen is not known. This was a deep-level run. The assay was immunoSEQ multiplex PCR, and TCRdb's table has in-frame clones only and misses some. There are about 690,000 clones in the sample; about nine tenths occur only once, and 30% to 35% lies in the top ten. Trimming stripped 0 bases from V and 3 bases from J, with 9 bases between. The CDR3 is made up of 14 amino acids. Germline lookup yields CDR1 MNHNY and CDR2 SVGAGI (reference sequence). The data stem from a study of shared clonotypes between healthy human individuals. Study context: Each donor contributed plates that comprised three CD4 naive, three CD4 memory, two CD8 naive and one CD8 memory.

Study-wide results and limits: When compared with the clonotypes that were shared by all four sorted-subset donors, the non-shared clonotypes turned out to have lower generation probabilities. Sorted-subset sequencing, rarefaction showed, was incomplete despite large depth.

This clonotype was obtained from a man between 18 and 35 years old in good health. Some clones in this sample may be carry-over from other donors' samples. This rearrangement joins TRBV6-6 to TRBJ2-7; D not certain. Sequenced: memory CD8+ T cells from PBMCs. Subset defined: CD45RO+ cells pooled with CCR7-negative TemRA cells. Here the CDR3 DNA reads TGTGCCAGCAGTTACTCGCCCCTGGGCTACGAGCAGTACTTC. Amino acids: CASSYSPLGYEQYF.